This TCR beta chain is drawn from a study of lymphopenia after photon versus proton radiotherapy. This table comes from immunoSEQ multiplex PCR, and its TCRdb copy is limited to in-frame clones, with some not included. The sample shows over 25,000 clones, 90% of them seen only once. Per the germline V gene, CDR1 is LNHDA and CDR2 is SQIVND (reference sequence). CDR3 length: 12 residues. J lost 4 bases, V lost 9 bases, and 5 bases had no gene match. Sequencing was performed on peripheral blood, taken from a patient treated with photon-based radiotherapy. This chain connects TRBV19 to TRBJ1-2, with 7 nucleotides matching TRBD1. This receptor was identified in a woman aged 50 to 60 with cholangiocarcinoma. Here the CDR3 DNA reads TGTGCCAGCCGGGACAGTCCCTATGGCTACACCTTC. Its protein is CASRDSPYGYTF.